The 3 T cell receptor beta chains given below trace back to one sample, sequenced in a study of blood T cell repertoires in COVID-19. The table came from immunoSEQ multiplex PCR; TCRdb's copy has only in-frame clones and leaves some out. The table has roughly 100,000 clones, 85% to 90% seen once; the top ten hold more than 4.5%. The specimen was peripheral blood. The source is a human donor in a cohort sampled during active COVID-19.

The chain carries TRBV28 and TRBJ2-3, with D possibly TRBD1 on 5 matching bases. The CDR3 length is 16 residues. Deletions cut 3 bases from V and 2 bases from J, with 15 bases between. Per germline, CDR1 MDHEN and CDR2 SYDVKM. The chain's CDR3 is CASSFFIIGDTDTQYF. CDR3 DNA: TGTGCCAGCAGTTTTTTCATTATAGGGGACACAGATACGCAGTATTTT. Filled out from reference TRBV28 and TRBJ2-3, the complete variable domain reads DVKVTQSSRYLVKRTGEKVFLECVQDMDHENMFWYRQDPGLGLRLIYFSYDVKMKEKGDIPEGYSVSREKKERFSLILESASTNQTSMYLCASSFFIIGDTDTQYFGPGTRLTVL.

The rearrangement links TRBV28 to TRBJ2-7; 8 bases align to TRBD1. This CDR3 is 13 amino acids long. CDR1 is MDHEN and CDR2 is SYDVKM in the germline V gene. The trim removed 8 bases at V and 6 bases at J, leaving 9 bases unmatched. The CDR3 nucleotides are TGTGCCAGCGTAGAGGGACAGGAGGGCGAGCAGTACTTC. It encodes CASVEGQEGEQYF.

The chain joins TRBV2 to TRBJ2-5; D might be TRBD1 (5 bases). Trimming cost V 10 bases and J 1 base, with 10 bases left between them. The CDR3 covers 12 residues. In germline, CDR1 is SNHLY, CDR2 FYNNEI. The DNA for the CDR3 is TGTGCCATAAGACAGCCCCAAGAGACCCAGTACTTC. Its translation is CAIRQPQETQYF.